These 17 T cell receptor beta chains were sequenced from one sample in a study of cytomegalovirus exposure and HLA in healthy donors. Repertoires were generated with immunoSEQ multiplex PCR, while TCRdb's copy carries only in-frame clones and drops some. The sample shows about 82,000 clones, 95% of them seen only once. Sequenced input: PBMCs. The receptors here all came from a woman between 18 and 29 years old in good health and CMV-seronegative.

V is TRBV13 and J is TRBJ2-7; D unclear. The CDR3 covers 11 residues. The ends were cut back, 8 bases at V and 3 bases at J, with 8 bases in the middle. Germline CDR1 PRHDT, CDR2 FYEKMQ (reference sequence). The CDR3 DNA follows: TGTGCCAGCGGCCTCCTCTACGAGCAGTACTTC. This translates into CASGLLYEQYF.

The chain uses TRBV19 and TRBJ1-2; D call uncertain. The V gene lost 3 bases and the J gene lost 5 bases, with 10 bases spanning the gap. The CDR3 has 13 residues. CDR1 LNHDA and CDR2 SQIVND come from the germline V gene (reference sequence). The CDR3 region is CASSITGIYGYTF. The CDR3, as DNA: TGTGCCAGTAGTATTACGGGAATATATGGCTACACCTTC. Looking up the rest from reference TRBV19 and TRBJ1-2 gives the full variable domain: DGGITQSPKYLFRKEGQNVTLSCEQNLNHDAMYWYRQDPGQGLRLIYYSQIVNDFQKGDIAEGYSVSREKKESFPLTVTSAQKNPTAFYLCASSITGIYGYTFGSGTRLTVV.

This chain uses TRBV29-1 with TRBJ2-7; 7 nucleotides line up with TRBD1. From germline, CDR1 is SQVTM and CDR2 ANQGSEA. V was pared by 6 bases and J by 7 bases, with 9 bases of the junction left unmatched. This CDR3 has 12 residues. This CDR3 reads CSVRGTAWEQYF. The DNA for the CDR3 is TGCAGCGTGAGAGGGACAGCTTGGGAGCAGTACTTC.

This chain uses TRBV11-2 with TRBJ2-1; maybe TRBD2 (6 bases). Germline V gene data show CDR1 as SGHAT and CDR2 as FQNNGV. The germline V and J ends were trimmed by 1 base and 0 bases, with 19 bases remaining between them. This CDR3 is built from 19 residues. In nucleotides, the CDR3 is TGTGCCAGCAGCTTAGTTTCTGGCGGGACTCCCAGCTCCTACAATGAGCAGTTCTTC. It yields the protein CASSLVSGGTPSSYNEQFF.

The CDR3 region is CATSRAQGTLTAGNTIYF. CDR3 coding DNA: TGTGCCACCAGCAGAGCGCAGGGAACTCTTACCGCTGGAAACACCATATATTTT. V usage is TRBV15 and J usage is TRBJ1-3; D is perhaps TRBD1 (5 bases). The CDR3 runs to 18 residues. Trimming removed 1 base at V and 2 bases at J, with 18 bases between. Germline CDR1 and CDR2: LNHNV and YYDKDF (reference sequence).

The chain carries TRBV4-1 and TRBJ2-7, with a possible D match to TRBD2 (5 bases). V lost 1 base and J lost 0, with 13 bases in between. The CDR3 has 16 amino acids. In germline, CDR1 is MGHRA, CDR2 YSYEKL. The CDR3 nucleotides read TGCGCCAGCAGCCAAGGGAGGAAGGATATCTCCTACGAGCAGTACTTC. It specifies CASSQGRKDISYEQYF.

The chain uses TRBV4-3 and TRBJ2-1; TRBD1 agrees at 7 bases. The CDR3 totals 16 residues. Germline values: CDR1 LGHNA, CDR2 YSLEER. Losses at the gene ends were 4 bases for V and 5 bases for J; bases not matched to a gene: 11. CDR3 DNA: TGCGCCAGCAGCCGAAAACAGGGGACGCAGCACAATGAGCAGTTCTTC. Protein product: CASSRKQGTQHNEQFF.

This clone was detected once. This sequence joins TRBV27 and TRBJ2-7, with TRBD1 matching over 7 bases. Trimming cost V 3 bases and J 0 bases; bases outside gene matches: 2. The length of the CDR3 is 14 residues. CDR1 MNHEY and CDR2 SMNVEV come from the germline V gene (reference sequence). For the CDR3, the DNA is TGTGCCAGCAGTTTGGGGACAGACTCCTACGAGCAGTACTTC. Translating it yields CASSLGTDSYEQYF.

This clone was observed a handful of times. The chain joins TRBV5-6 to TRBJ2-3, with TRBD1 as a possible D gene (5 bases). In germline, CDR1 is SGHDT, CDR2 YYEEEE. This CDR3 spans 14 amino acids. Trimming left V 0 bases short and J 2 bases short, with 7 bases between. For the CDR3, the DNA is TGTGCCAGCAGCTTGGGGGGCCACACAGATACGCAGTATTTT. Translating gives CASSLGGHTDTQYF.

This chain joins TRBV28 and TRBJ2-7; D unclear. From germline, CDR1 is MDHEN and CDR2 SYDVKM. The CDR3 length is 12 residues. Trimming took 1 base from V and 2 from J, leaving 3 bases between them. CDR3 bases: TGTGCCAGCAGTTTATCTACCTACGAGCAGTACTTC. This gives the protein CASSLSTYEQYF.

The rearrangement joins TRBV6-4 to TRBJ2-3; 14 bases agree with TRBD2. The germline CDR1 and CDR2 sequences are MRHNA and SNTAGT. This CDR3 has 15 amino acids. Losses at the gene ends were 4 bases for V and 4 bases for J; bases not matched to a gene: 1. This CDR3 reads CASSGTSGGPDTQYF. Here the CDR3 DNA reads TGTGCCAGCAGTGGGACTAGCGGGGGGCCAGATACGCAGTATTTT.

This chain connects TRBV6-4 to TRBJ2-1, with TRBD1 as a possible D gene (5 bases). The CDR3 totals 13 residues. V was shortened by 0 bases and J by 9 bases, with 9 bases between the two germline ends. The germline V gene encodes CDR1 MRHNA and CDR2 SNTAGT. CDR3 nucleotide sequence: TGTGCCAGCAGTGACTCGTGGCAGGGTGAGCAGTTCTTC. Translating it yields CASSDSWQGEQFF.

This sequence joins TRBV15 and TRBJ1-2; 9 nucleotides align to TRBD1. In germline, CDR1 is LNHNV, CDR2 YYDKDF (reference sequence). V was clipped by 5 bases and J by 3 bases; unmatched bases: 13. This CDR3 contains 17 residues. The CDR3 DNA reads as TGTGCCACCAGCGCCTGGGACAGGGAGGTCGGGGACTATGGCTACACCTTC. Translating gives CATSAWDREVGDYGYTF.

The chain is built from TRBV7-2 and TRBJ1-4, with D perhaps TRBD1 (6 bases). V was cut by 0 bases and J by 7 bases, with 12 bases left in between. This CDR3 region has 15 residues. Per the germline V gene, CDR1 is SGHTA and CDR2 is FQGNSA. The CDR3 region has the DNA TGTGCCAGCAGCTTAGCGAGGGGGTGGGGTGAAAAACTGTTTTTT. It yields the protein CASSLARGWGEKLFF.

V usage is TRBV15 and J usage is TRBJ2-7, with D perhaps matching TRBD2 (7 bases). This CDR3 is 16 amino acids long. Germline V CDR1 and CDR2: LNHNV, YYDKDF (reference sequence). V was pared by 0 bases and J by 2 bases, with 14 bases between. This CDR3 reads CATSRDPGGGTYEQYF. The CDR3 nucleotides are TGTGCCACCAGCAGAGATCCTGGCGGGGGCACCTACGAGCAGTACTTC.

This clone was found once. The chain couples TRBV7-2 to TRBJ2-3; 8 positions match TRBD2. After removal of 7 bases from V and 4 bases from J, the junction contained 7 bases not matched to a gene. Germline assignment: CDR1 SGHTA and CDR2 FQGNSA. The CDR3 runs 14 residues. CDR3 in DNA: TGTGCCAGCAAGGGGACGGGAGGGCCAGATACGCAGTATTTT. Translated: CASKGTGGPDTQYF.

The chain combines TRBV6-5 with TRBJ1-2; 8 nucleotides agree with TRBD1. Germline V gives CDR1 MNHEY, CDR2 SVGAGI. The CDR3 loop spans 14 amino acids. The V and J ends lost 6 bases and 0 bases, in that order; junction bases with no gene match: 3. The CDR3 loop is CASRGTGANYGYTF. CDR3 coding DNA: TGTGCCAGCAGAGGGACAGGAGCTAACTATGGCTACACCTTC.